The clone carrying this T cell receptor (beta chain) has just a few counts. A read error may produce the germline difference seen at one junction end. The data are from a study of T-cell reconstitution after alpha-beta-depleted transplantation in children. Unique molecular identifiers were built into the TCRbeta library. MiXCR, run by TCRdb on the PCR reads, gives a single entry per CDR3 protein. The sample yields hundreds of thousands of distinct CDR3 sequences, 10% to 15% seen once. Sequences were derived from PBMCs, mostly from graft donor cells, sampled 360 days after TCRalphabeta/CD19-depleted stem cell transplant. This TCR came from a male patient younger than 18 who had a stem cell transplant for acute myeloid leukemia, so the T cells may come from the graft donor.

DNA of the CDR3: TGTGCCAGCAGCCAAGTGGATCTAGGGATGTTGCGTTTT. It codes for CASSQVDLGMLRF. The rearrangement uses TRBV14 and TRBJ1-4, with D unresolved. Germline-derived CDR1 and CDR2 are SGHDN and FVKESK. CDR3 length equals 13 residues.